One and the same sample provided the 30 T cell receptor beta chains below, sequenced in a study of cytomegalovirus exposure and HLA in healthy donors. PCR amplification relied on 60 Vbeta primers (plus 13 Jbeta primers). Profiled with immunoSEQ multiplex PCR; TCRdb holds only in-frame clones, not every one. The sample has about 190,000 clones, 79% seen once. What was sequenced was PBMCs. Receptor source: a woman younger than 30 in good health and CMV-seronegative.

The chain is built from TRBV4-3 and TRBJ2-6; TRBD1 might be the D (5 bases). Trimming removed 3 bases at V and 2 bases at J, with 8 bases between. CDR3 length: 15 residues. Germline CDR1 LGHNA, CDR2 YSLEER. The CDR3 sequence is CASSHRVAGANVLTF. CDR3 in DNA: TGCGCCAGCAGCCACAGGGTAGCTGGGGCCAACGTCCTGACTTTC.

CDR3 region: CASSGTGLRAFF. CDR3 bases: TGTGCCAGCAGCGGAACAGGGTTGAGGGCTTTCTTT. The chain couples TRBV27 to TRBJ1-1, with D possibly TRBD1 on 6 matching bases. V lost 6 bases, J lost 11 bases, and 16 bases lay in between. This CDR3 region has 12 residues. The germline gives CDR1 MNHEY, CDR2 SMNVEV (reference sequence).

The chain employs TRBV28 and TRBJ2-4; the D gene is possibly TRBD1 (6 bases). Deletions cut 7 bases from V and 0 bases from J, with 10 bases between. CDR1 and CDR2 from the germline V gene are MDHEN and SYDVKM. The CDR3 runs 14 residues. CDR3 loop: CASTVQGAKNIQYF. The CDR3 DNA reads TGTGCCAGCACCGTACAGGGAGCCAAAAACATTCAGTACTTC.

The chain has TRBV14 and TRBJ2-1; 9 bases agree with TRBD2. With V trimmed by 4 bases and J by 9 bases, 10 bases remained unmatched. The V gene's germline CDR1 is SGHDN and CDR2 FVKESK. This CDR3 contains 15 residues. The CDR3 spells CASSLRLADLGEQFF. CDR3 DNA sequence: TGTGCCAGCAGCCTACGACTAGCGGACCTGGGTGAGCAGTTCTTC.

This clone was found many times. The gene calls are TRBV19 and TRBJ1-1, with D uncertain. CDR1 and CDR2 from the germline V gene are LNHDA and SQIVND (reference sequence). V shed 9 bases and J shed 10 bases, with 21 bases lying between them. The CDR3 covers 13 residues. As DNA, the CDR3 is TGTGCCAGCCTACCGGGTCTGGAGTCTGTAGCTTTCTTT. Its translation: CASLPGLESVAFF.

The J gene is TRBJ2-7, the V gene TRBV7-9, with 13 bases lining up with TRBD2. After removal of 5 bases from V and 0 bases from J, the junction contained 13 bases not matched to a gene. The length of the CDR3 is 19 residues. From germline, CDR1 is SEHNR and CDR2 FQNEAQ (reference sequence). The CDR3, as DNA: TGTGCCAGCAGCCACGGACTAGCGGGGGCCACTTTTAGCTCCTACGAGCAGTACTTC. It translates to CASSHGLAGATFSSYEQYF.

This clone has a single count. V usage is TRBV19 and J usage is TRBJ2-5, with 7 positions matching TRBD1. The V and J ends lost 1 base and 7 bases, in that order; junction bases with no gene match: 9. Germline V gene data show CDR1 as LNHDA and CDR2 as SQIVND (reference sequence). The CDR3 has 15 residues. The CDR3 DNA follows: TGTGCCAGTAGTATAGTTCCAGGGGGATTGGGGACCCAGTACTTC. This translates into CASSIVPGGLGTQYF.

The chain couples TRBV19 to TRBJ2-6, with D possibly TRBD2 on 6 matching bases. The CDR3 totals 15 residues. Germline CDR1 is LNHDA and CDR2 is SQIVND (reference sequence). V lost 10 bases and J lost 0, with 13 bases in between. In DNA form, the CDR3 reads TGTGCCACCCATCCGGGGGACTCTGGGGCCAACGTCCTGACTTTC. It translates to CATHPGDSGANVLTF.

In regard to this clone: At the DNA level, this CDR3 is encoded by other sequences in the same sample as well. The chain carries TRBV6-1 and TRBJ1-2; D might be TRBD1 (6 bases). CDR3 size: 14 residues. V lost 1 base and J 2 bases, leaving 8 bases between the germline ends. CDR1 and CDR2 (germline): MNHNS, SASEGT. The CDR3 loop is CASSEGDRNYGYTF. The CDR3 DNA sequence: TGTGCCAGCAGTGAAGGAGACAGGAACTATGGCTACACCTTC.

The rearrangement joins TRBV29-1 to TRBJ1-2, with 9 nucleotides matching TRBD1. This CDR3 has 14 amino acids. The J segment lost 4 bases and the V segment lost 4 bases, leaving 7 bases of the junction unmatched. CDR1 is SQVTM, CDR2 ANQGSEA, per germline. CDR3 nucleotide sequence: TGCAGCGTTGCCCTCGCGACAGGGGGCTATGGCTACACCTTC. Translating gives CSVALATGGYGYTF. Drawing the rest from reference TRBV29-1 and TRBJ1-2, the complete variable domain is SAVISQKPSRDICQRGTSLTIQCQVDSQVTMMFWYRQQPGQSLTLIATANQGSEATYESGFVIDKFPISRPNLTFSTLTVSNMSPEDSSIYLCSVALATGGYGYTFGSGTRLTVV.

The chain employs TRBV5-1 and TRBJ2-5, with 8 bases matching TRBD1. V trimming: 4 bases; J trimming: 3 bases; junction bases outside the gene matches: 11. The CDR3 covers 16 residues. The germline V gene encodes CDR1 SGHRS and CDR2 YFSETQ. DNA for the CDR3: TGCGCCAGCAGCCAATTTGGACAGGGCCCTGAAGAGACCCAGTACTTC. This translates into CASSQFGQGPEETQYF. The complete variable domain, with remaining parts taken from reference TRBV5-1 and TRBJ2-5, reads KAGVTQTPRYLIKTRGQQVTLSCSPISGHRSVSWYQQTPGQGLQFLFEYFSETQRNKGNFPGRFSGRQFSNSRSEMNVSTLELGDSALYLCASSQFGQGPEETQYFGPGTRLLVL.

This clone occurred a few times. The rearrangement joins TRBV19 to TRBJ1-1, with TRBD1 matching over 8 bases. V lost 3 bases, J lost 0 bases, and 3 bases stayed unmatched. Germline-derived CDR1 and CDR2 are LNHDA and SQIVND (reference sequence). The CDR3 is made up of 15 amino acids. The CDR3 DNA is TGTGCCAGTAGTATCGGGACAGGATTGAACACTGAAGCTTTCTTT. The encoded protein is CASSIGTGLNTEAFF.

V is TRBV28 and J is TRBJ2-1; D gene ambiguous. Per the germline V gene, CDR1 is MDHEN and CDR2 is SYDVKM. The CDR3 has 16 residues. V was trimmed by 5 bases and J by 5 bases, leaving 19 bases between them. CDR3 coding DNA: TGTGCCAGCAGTCTAAAAAGAGGTAGTCACCACAATGAGCAGTTCTTC. It encodes CASSLKRGSHHNEQFF.

The chain uses TRBV6-1 and TRBJ1-4, with D tentatively TRBD1 (6 bases). Germline values: CDR1 MNHNS, CDR2 SASEGT. The CDR3 length is 14 residues. Trimming stripped 8 bases from V and 2 bases from J, with 12 bases between. CDR3 in DNA: TGTGCCAGCTGCAGGGGTTCTACTAATGAAAAACTGTTTTTT. Protein: CASCRGSTNEKLFF.

V is TRBV5-4 and J is TRBJ2-1; 7 bases are shared with TRBD1. The J segment lost 4 bases and the V segment lost 3 bases, leaving 4 bases of the junction unmatched. This CDR3 spans 14 amino acids. Germline loops: CDR1 SGHNT, CDR2 YYREEE (reference sequence). CDR3 sequence: CASSSQTGYNEQFF. The CDR3 DNA reads as TGTGCCAGCAGCTCACAGACAGGGTACAATGAGCAGTTCTTC.

The V call is TRBV7-5, the J call TRBJ1-1. TRBV7-5 counts as a pseudogene. The CDR3 spans 20 residues. In DNA form, the CDR3 reads TGTGCCAGAAGCTCCACAAAGGTGGCAGGACCCGTAACTAGGTACACTGAAGCTTTCTTT. Protein product: CARSSTKVAGPVTRYTEAFF.

V gene TRBV7-6 combines with J gene TRBJ1-4; 7 bases match TRBD1. With V trimmed by 1 base and J by 5 bases, 7 bases remained unmatched. The V gene's germline CDR1 is SGHVS and CDR2 FNYEAQ. There are 16 residues in the CDR3. In nucleotides, the CDR3 is TGTGCCAGCAGCTTAGGGGTACAGGGGAGGAATGAAAAACTGTTTTTT. Protein: CASSLGVQGRNEKLFF.

V is TRBV13 and J is TRBJ2-5, with TRBD2 matching over 10 bases. J gave up 3 bases and V 4 bases, and 11 bases lay outside the gene matches. CDR3 length: 17 amino acids. Germline loops: CDR1 PRHDT, CDR2 FYEKMQ (reference sequence). CDR3: CASSSGTSAIKKETQYF. In DNA form, the CDR3 reads TGTGCCAGCAGCTCCGGGACTAGCGCGATAAAAAAAGAGACCCAGTACTTC.

The chain joins TRBV7-8 to TRBJ2-5; 8 nucleotides line up with TRBD1. The DNA end favors TRBJ2-7, so the J call may be wrong. The CDR3 runs 15 residues. Germline assignment: CDR1 SGHVS and CDR2 FQNEAQ. This CDR3 reads CASSFPGQESYEQYF. The DNA for the CDR3 is TGTGCCAGCAGCTTTCCGGGACAGGAATCCTACGAGCAGTACTTC.

V and J are TRBV6-5 and TRBJ2-2; D perhaps matches TRBD2 (5 bases). The CDR3 loop spans 14 amino acids. CDR1 and CDR2 (germline): MNHEY, SVGAGI. Trimming pared 8 bases from V and 4 bases from J, leaving 14 bases between. The CDR3, as DNA: TGTGCCAGCTCTGGCCCTCGGGGCACCGGGGAGCTGTTTTTT. Its translation: CASSGPRGTGELFF.

The chain combines TRBV29-1 with TRBJ2-7; perhaps TRBD1 as D (5 bases). Germline V lookup: CDR1 SQVTM, CDR2 ANQGSEA. V lost 3 bases to trimming and J lost 6 bases, with 12 bases between them. This CDR3 is built from 12 residues. The CDR3 region is CSVDQGMAEQYF. CDR3 bases: TGCAGCGTTGATCAGGGAATGGCCGAGCAGTACTTC.

This sequence joins TRBV10-3 and TRBJ2-3; D perhaps matches TRBD2 (6 bases). CDR1 and CDR2 from the germline V gene are ENHRY and SYGVKD. CDR3 size: 12 residues. V was cut by 8 bases and J by 6 bases, with 12 bases left in between. The CDR3 DNA is TGTGCCATCGCGGGGCAAGCGGATACGCAGTATTTT. This codes for CAIAGQADTQYF.

This clone was counted a few times. This CDR3 is CASSHRTSIYEQYF. CDR3 bases: TGTGCCAGCAGTCACCGTACTTCAATCTACGAGCAGTACTTC. This chain links TRBV6-6 with TRBJ2-7, with no clear D. The CDR3 has 14 amino acids. Germline values: CDR1 MNHNY, CDR2 SVGAGI (reference sequence). V lost 5 bases, J lost 3 bases, and 14 bases lay in between.

The chain carries TRBV4-1 and TRBJ2-7, with TRBD1 identical over 9 bases. Germline V lookup: CDR1 MGHRA, CDR2 YSYEKL. The CDR3 contains 15 residues. The V segment lost 6 bases and the J segment 5 bases; nucleotides outside the gene matches: 11. CDR3 amino acids: CASSRTGTGWDEQYF. CDR3 in DNA: TGCGCCAGCAGTCGAACCGGGACAGGGTGGGACGAGCAGTACTTC.

This clone appeared a few times. The rearrangement joins TRBV4-2 to TRBJ2-1, with D perhaps matching TRBD2 (5 bases). Trimming left V 1 base short and J 7 bases short, with 17 bases between. The CDR3 totals 16 residues. Germline-derived CDR1 and CDR2 are LGHNA and YNFKEQ. The CDR3 region is CASSQGSASGSNEQFF. In nucleotides, the CDR3 is TGTGCCAGCAGCCAAGGGTCCGCGAGCGGATCTAATGAGCAGTTCTTC.

The J gene is TRBJ2-2, the V gene TRBV19, with D perhaps TRBD2 (6 bases). V was cut by 4 bases and J by 5 bases, with 11 bases left in between. Per the germline V gene, CDR1 is LNHDA and CDR2 is SQIVND (reference sequence). There are 14 residues in the CDR3. This CDR3 reads CASSSGTATGELFF. CDR3 DNA: TGTGCCAGTAGTAGCGGGACCGCAACCGGGGAGCTGTTTTTT.

This rearrangement joins TRBV6-5 to TRBJ2-3; D might be TRBD1 (6 bases). Trimming cost V 6 bases and J 1 base, with 11 bases left between them. CDR1 and CDR2 from the germline V gene are MNHEY and SVGAGI. There are 14 residues in the CDR3. CDR3 amino acids: CASRTGSGTDTQYF. The DNA of the CDR3 is TGTGCCAGCAGAACAGGGTCGGGCACAGATACGCAGTATTTT.

CDR3 in amino acids: CASSLVSNSNQPQHF. CDR3 DNA: TGTGCCAGCAGCTTGGTATCTAATAGCAATCAGCCCCAGCATTTT. The chain carries TRBV5-8 and TRBJ1-5; no clear D gene. The CDR3 is 15 residues long. Germline lookup yields CDR1 SGHTS and CDR2 YDEGEE. The germline V and J ends were trimmed by 0 bases and 0 bases, with 7 bases remaining between them.

The genes are TRBV28 and TRBJ1-1, with D tentatively TRBD1 (6 bases). Per germline, CDR1 MDHEN and CDR2 SYDVKM. There are 15 residues in the CDR3. Trimming pared 5 bases from V and 0 bases from J, leaving 13 bases between. The CDR3 bases are TGTGCCAGCAGTCTCCGGACAGTTCTGAACACTGAAGCTTTCTTT. This sequence encodes CASSLRTVLNTEAFF.

The chain has TRBV29-1 and TRBJ1-2; TRBD1 agrees at 7 bases. Trimming cost V 6 bases and J 6 bases; bases outside gene matches: 10. Germline CDR1 and CDR2: SQVTM and ANQGSEA. This CDR3 has 13 residues. The CDR3 sequence is CSVGLTGIDGYTF. In DNA form, the CDR3 reads TGCAGCGTAGGTTTGACAGGGATCGATGGCTACACCTTC.